This TCR beta chain was sequenced for a study of monozygotic twins with inflammatory bowel disease. Study-level findings and limits: Discordant twins showed the same repertoire similarity as concordant twins, possibly from limited power.

The CDR3 is 14 residues long. From germline, CDR1 is SEHNR and CDR2 FQNEAQ (reference sequence). Through template switching, UMIs that included a 6-nucleotide sample barcode were added. TCRdb reanalyzed the 5' RACE reads and collapses them to one entry per CDR3 protein, without DNA. The sample totals around 400,000 distinct CDR3 sequences. With regard to this clonotype: What it binds is unknown.

Per donor, approximately 2.3 ml of blood was collected and frozen. Sequencing used blood. This sequence was found in a human donor with ulcerative colitis or Crohn's disease, or a healthy co-twin of an affected twin (not recorded which). The chain joins TRBV7-9 to TRBJ2-5; TCRdb picks TRBD1, but there is no DNA to check that call. The CDR3 here is CASSLGGQGQTQYF.